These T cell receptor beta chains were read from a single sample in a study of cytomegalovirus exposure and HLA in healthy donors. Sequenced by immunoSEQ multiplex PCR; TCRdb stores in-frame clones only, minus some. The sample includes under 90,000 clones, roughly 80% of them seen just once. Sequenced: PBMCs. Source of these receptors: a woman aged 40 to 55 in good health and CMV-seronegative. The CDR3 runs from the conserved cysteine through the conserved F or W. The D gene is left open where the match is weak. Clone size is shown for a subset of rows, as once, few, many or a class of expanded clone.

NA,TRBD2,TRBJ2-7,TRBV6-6,TGTGCCAGCAGTTATGTCCGCGGGAGCTCCTACGAGCAGTACTTC,CASSYVRGSSYEQYF
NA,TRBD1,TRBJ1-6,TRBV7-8,TGTGCCAGCAGTTCAATCCGGGACAGGGCTTCACCCCTCCACTTT,CASSSIRDRASPLHF
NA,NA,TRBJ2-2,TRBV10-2,TGCGCCAGCAGACGTCAGGGCGCCGGGGAGCTGTTTTTT,CASRRQGAGELFF
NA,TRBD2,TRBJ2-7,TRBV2,TGTGCCAGCCTTACCGGGACTAGCGAACCCTACGAGCAGTACTTC,CASLTGTSEPYEQYF
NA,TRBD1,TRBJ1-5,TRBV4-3,TGCGCCAGCAGCCAAGACATGACAGGGGGCTATCAGCCCCAGCATTTT,CASSQDMTGGYQPQHF
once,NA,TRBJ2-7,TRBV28,TGTGCCAGCAGTTTCGATTCGTTACGAGGGAGAAATTACGAGCAGTACTTC,CASSFDSLRGRNYEQYF
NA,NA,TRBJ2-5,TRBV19,TGTGCCAGTAGTATCGCCCTCGGAGAACAAGAGACCCAGTACTTC,CASSIALGEQETQYF
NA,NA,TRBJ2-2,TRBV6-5,TGTGCCAGCAGTTACTCCCCCTCCGGGGAGCTGTTTTTT,CASSYSPSGELFF
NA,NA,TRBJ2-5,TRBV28,TGTGCCAGCAGTTTGCCCCCTCAGCGGCTACAAGAGACCCAGTACTTC,CASSLPPQRLQETQYF
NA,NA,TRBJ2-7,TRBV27,TGTGCCAGCAGCCCTCGATCAGGTAGCTACGAGCAGTACTTC,CASSPRSGSYEQYF
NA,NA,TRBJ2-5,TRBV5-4,TGTGCCAGCAGCTGGTCAGGGTACCAAGAGACCCAGTACTTC,CASSWSGYQETQYF
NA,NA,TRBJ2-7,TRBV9,TGTGCCAGCAGCGTAGAGGACCTGGCGGGAGAGCAGTACTTC,CASSVEDLAGEQYF
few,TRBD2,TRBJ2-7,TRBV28,TGTGCCATGAGACGACTAGCGGGAGAGTACGAGCAGTACTTC,CAMRRLAGEYEQYF
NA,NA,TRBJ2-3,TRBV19,TGTGCCAGTAGTAGCTATCTAGACACAGATACGCAGTATTTT,CASSSYLDTDTQYF
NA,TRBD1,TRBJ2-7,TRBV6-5,TGTGCCAGCAGCTCCTCAGGGGGCGTGCAGTACTTC,CASSSSGGVQYF
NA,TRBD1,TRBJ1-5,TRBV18,TGTGCCAGCTCACCACGGGAAGGACAGGGTAGCAATCAGCCCCAGCATTTT,CASSPREGQGSNQPQHF
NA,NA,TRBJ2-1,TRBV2,TGTGCCAGCAGCGTACGGACAGCTAACAATGAGCAGTTCTTC,CASSVRTANNEQFF
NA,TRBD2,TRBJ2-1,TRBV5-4,TGTGCCAGCAGCTTAGCGGGAGACCGGAATGAGCAGTTCTTC,CASSLAGDRNEQFF